Given below is one T cell receptor beta chain in context. These data originate in a study of cytomegalovirus exposure and HLA in healthy donors. The PCR ran on 60 Vbeta and 13 Jbeta primers. Only in-frame clones appear in the TCRdb table, and some are missing; sequencing was by immunoSEQ multiplex PCR. This table has some 160,000 clones, around 84% appearing once. There are 16 residues in the CDR3. CDR1 is SGHTA, CDR2 FQGNSA, per germline. Unmatched junction bases numbered 6, after V lost 5 bases and J lost 1 base. The source material was PBMCs. This receptor was identified in a man aged 25-45 years in good health and CMV-seropositive. This rearrangement joins TRBV7-2 to TRBJ2-7; TRBD2 matches at 12 bases. The CDR3 bases are TGTGCCAGCAGCCCCACTAGCGGGAGGATTTCCTACGAGCAGTACTTC. It translates to CASSPTSGRISYEQYF.